The entry that follows covers one T cell receptor (beta chain) sequence. As yet, its antigen is unknown. The entry originates in a study of cytomegalovirus exposure and HLA in healthy donors. Study context: Inside one of the first data releases sat 80 million to 95 million unique TCRs taken from HLA-typed donors.

PCR was performed using 60 Vbeta and 13 Jbeta primers. Sequencing was performed with immunoSEQ multiplex PCR; in TCRdb, only in-frame clones are kept and a portion is missing. The top ten clones hold less than 2.5% of a sample with about 200,000 clones, approximately 85% of them seen once. The V and J ends lost 0 bases and 8 bases, in that order; junction bases with no gene match: 8. The CDR3 is 16 residues long. Germline values: CDR1 SGDLS, CDR2 YYNGEE. General study results and limits: Later analysis showed TCR association rates varying by HLA locus, highest for DRB1 and lowest for HLA-C. Later, an analysis found that common viral pathogens appeared to be linked with several of the most significant clusters.

The TCR was taken from a woman between 45 and 60 years old in good health and CMV-seronegative. This chain connects TRBV9 to TRBJ2-1, with 10 nucleotides matching TRBD1. Sequencing was performed on PBMCs. CDR3 DNA: TGTGCCAGCAGCGTAGGGGACAGGGGCAACATCGATGAGCAGTTCTTC. Residues: CASSVGDRGNIDEQFF.